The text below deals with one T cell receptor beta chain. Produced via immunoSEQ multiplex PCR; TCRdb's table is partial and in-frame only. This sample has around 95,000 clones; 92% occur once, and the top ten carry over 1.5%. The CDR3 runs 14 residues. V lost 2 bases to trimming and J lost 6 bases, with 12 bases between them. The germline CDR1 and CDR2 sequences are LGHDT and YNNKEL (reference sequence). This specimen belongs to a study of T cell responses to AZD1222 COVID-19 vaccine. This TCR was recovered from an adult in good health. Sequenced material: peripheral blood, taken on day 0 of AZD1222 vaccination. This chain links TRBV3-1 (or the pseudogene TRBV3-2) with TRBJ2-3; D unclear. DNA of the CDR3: TGTGCCAGCAGCCAACCCGGTACTCTCGATACGCAGTATTTT. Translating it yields CASSQPGTLDTQYF.